The sequence of this TCR beta chain was determined in a study of blood T cells in healthy people across ages. Through a sample-barcoded 5' primer and a J-beta primer mix, a second PCR was run for roughly 6 to 11 cycles. TCRdb reprocessed the 5' RACE reads via MiXCR and lists one record per CDR3 protein. The data show over 600,000 distinct CDR3 sequences, around 50% seen once. The CDR3 extends over 16 amino acids. With 5 bases clipped from V and 7 bases from J, the junction kept 12 bases outside the gene matches. This chain links TRBV12-3 or TRBV12-4 with TRBJ2-7; 12 bases match TRBD2. Sequences were obtained from blood. This TCR was sampled from a man of 80 years or more in good health. The CDR3 is CASSPASGRALREQYF. The DNA of the CDR3 is TGTGCCAGCAGTCCCGCTAGCGGGAGGGCTTTACGGGAGCAGTACTTC.